This T cell receptor (beta chain) is from a study of preoperative IRX-2 immunotherapy in early breast cancer. This CDR3 comprises 15 residues. Germline CDR1 reads SGHNT; CDR2 reads YENEEA. Trimming left V 0 bases short and J 8 bases short, with 16 bases between. This clone is medium-sized in the sample. Sample treatment: preoperative locoregional IRX-2 cytokine immunotherapy. Samples came from a phase Ib trial of preoperative locoregional IRX-2 cytokine immunotherapy. Using immunoSEQ multiplex PCR, the repertoire was profiled, and TCRdb retains in-frame clones only, with some absent. This table has 20,000 to 30,000 clones, around 80% appearing once.

This TCR was sampled from a human donor with breast cancer. Sequencing used lymph node tissue, obtained after IRX-2 immunotherapy. This sequence joins TRBV11-3 and TRBJ1-2; no definite D call. The DNA of the CDR3 is TGTGCCAGCAGCTTAGAGGATTGGCAGCGAGGAGGCTACACCTTC. This encodes CASSLEDWQRGGYTF. Full variable domain (missing parts from reference TRBV11-3 and TRBJ1-2): EAGVVQSPRYKIIEKKQPVAFWCNPISGHNTLYWYLQNLGQGPELLIRYENEEAVDDSQLPKDRFSAERLKGVDSTLKIQPAELGDSAVYLCASSLEDWQRGGYTFGSGTRLTVV.